One sample yielded the 21 T cell receptor beta chains listed below, sequenced in a study of response to subunit inactivated influenza vaccine listed by TCRdb under 2018. Libraries came from RT-PCR. These reads were obtained on an Illumina HiSeq 2500. TCRdb took the public reads, trimmed them with fastp at Q25, ran MiXCR for clone calling and kept in-frame beta chains. Here each entry gathers all rows of one CDR3 protein and keeps the most common genes and DNA. Within this sample are hundreds of thousands of distinct CDR3 sequences, with 16% of them counted one time only. The leading ten clones occupy around 3% of the sample. Sequenced material: CD4+ T cells sorted from PBMCs, taken less than 30 months after vaccination. The receptors stem from a man in his fifties or sixties who received an inactivated influenza vaccine. Donor details come from another sample of the same person, matched by shared clones.

The chain links TRBV28 to TRBJ2-1; D is undetermined. The length of the CDR3 is 11 residues. Trimming took off 4 bases at V and 8 bases at J, with 6 bases between the two ends. Per germline, CDR1 MDHEN and CDR2 SYDVKM. The CDR3 is CASSYMDEQFF. DNA for the CDR3: TGTGCCAGCAGTTATATGGATGAGCAGTTCTTC.

The sample holds a few counts of this clonotype. J is TRBJ2-4 and V is TRBV7-2; the D is unclear. CDR3 length: 14 residues. Trimming left V 1 base short and J 5 bases short, with 9 bases between. Germline V lookup: CDR1 SGHTA, CDR2 FQGNSA. The CDR3: CASSLDGNQNIQYF. CDR3 nucleotides: TGTGCCAGCAGCTTAGATGGTAACCAAAACATTCAGTACTTC.

The sample holds a few counts of this clonotype. This chain joins TRBV10-2 and TRBJ2-5; TRBD1 agrees at 7 bases. CDR3 length equals 16 residues. V lost 2 bases to trimming and J lost 7 bases; unmatched junction nucleotides: 13. Germline lookup yields CDR1 WSHSY and CDR2 SAAADI. The CDR3 protein is CASSEQGVVPERTQYF. CDR3 nucleotides: TGCGCCAGCAGTGAGCAGGGGGTGGTCCCGGAAAGGACCCAGTACTTC.

This clonotype was found a few times. The chain's CDR3 is CASSLLQGNEQYF. The CDR3, as DNA: TGTGCCAGCAGCTTATTACAGGGGAACGAGCAGTACTTC. V gene TRBV7-9 combines with J gene TRBJ2-7; 7 bases are shared with TRBD1. The CDR3 is 13 amino acids. The ends lost 2 bases at V and 5 bases at J; junction bases unmatched: 3. Germline V CDR1 and CDR2: SEHNR, FQNEAQ (reference sequence). Full variable domain (remainder filled in from reference TRBV7-9 and TRBJ2-7): DTGVSQNPRHKITKRGQNVTFRCDPISEHNRLYWYRQTLGQGPEFLTYFQNEAQLEKSRLLSDRFSAERPKGSFSTLEIQRTEQGDSAMYLCASSLLQGNEQYFGPGTRLTVT.

This clonotype showed up just once. The rearrangement links TRBV3-1 to TRBJ2-5; no clear D. V gave up 7 bases and J gave up 4 bases, with 10 bases separating them. CDR1 and CDR2 from the germline V gene are LGHDT and YNNKEL (reference sequence). The CDR3 is 12 amino acids. CDR3 DNA: TGTGCCAGCACGCGAGGCGGAGAGACCCAGTACTTC. This gives the protein CASTRGGETQYF.

The rearrangement links TRBV27 to TRBJ2-5; the D gene is possibly TRBD2 (6 bases). The CDR3 has 15 residues. V dropped 2 bases and J dropped 7 bases, with 17 bases sitting between them. The germline V gene has CDR1 MNHEY and CDR2 SMNVEV (reference sequence). The CDR3 here is CASSLHRGNVVTQYF. CDR3 bases: TGTGCCAGCAGTTTACATCGGGGGAATGTGGTGACCCAGTACTTC.

This chain joins TRBV19 and TRBJ2-1, with TRBD1 matching 7 bases. The CDR3 covers 15 residues. CDR1 is LNHDA and CDR2 is SQIVND in the germline V gene (reference sequence). J lost 7 bases, V lost 5 bases, and 11 bases had no gene match. CDR3 sequence (DNA): TGTGCCAGTAGTCCTCAGGGGGAAAGGTGGAATGAGCAGTTCTTC. This codes for CASSPQGERWNEQFF.

This clonotype was counted only a few times. V usage is TRBV10-3 and J usage is TRBJ2-7, with D unclear. Trimming took 5 bases from V and 2 from J, leaving 7 bases between them. CDR1 and CDR2 from the germline V gene are ENHRY and SYGVKD. The CDR3 covers 12 residues. As DNA, the CDR3 is TGTGCCATCAGTACAAAAACCTACGAGCAGTACTTC. Residues: CAISTKTYEQYF.

This clonotype was counted at least ten times. The chain combines TRBV5-1 with TRBJ2-5, with 16 bases aligning to TRBD2. After removal of 4 bases from V and 2 bases from J, the junction contained 2 bases not matched to a gene. The CDR3 extends over 16 amino acids. The germline V gene has CDR1 SGHRS and CDR2 YFSETQ. CDR3 region: CASSAGLAGGQETQYF. The CDR3 coding sequence is TGCGCCAGCAGCGCGGGACTAGCGGGGGGGCAAGAGACCCAGTACTTC.

The V call is TRBV2, the J call TRBJ2-3, with D tentatively TRBD1 (7 bases). Looked up from germline, CDR1 is SNHLY and CDR2 is FYNNEI. The CDR3 consists of 12 residues. V gave up 7 bases and J gave up 5 bases, with 10 bases separating them. CDR3 amino acids: CASNQGGDTQYF. DNA for the CDR3: TGTGCCAGCAATCAGGGGGGAGATACGCAGTATTTT.

The table lists this clonotype with many counts. The J gene is TRBJ1-3, the V gene TRBV20-1; tentatively, D is TRBD1 (5 bases). Per germline, CDR1 DFQATT and CDR2 SNEGSKA (reference sequence). V was trimmed by 6 bases and J by 2 bases, leaving 17 bases between them. The CDR3 extends over 15 amino acids. CDR3: CSAPKGPKAGNTIYF. The CDR3 nucleotides read TGCAGTGCCCCAAAGGGACCCAAGGCTGGAAACACCATATATTTT.

This clonotype was seen only a few times. V and J are TRBV6-2 or TRBV6-3 and TRBJ2-1; 10 nucleotides align to TRBD2. With V trimmed by 2 bases and J by 1 base, 2 bases remained unmatched. Germline values: CDR1 MNHEY, CDR2 SVGEGT. The CDR3 extends over 16 amino acids. The CDR3 sequence is CASSYPSGGSYNEQFF. In DNA form, the CDR3 reads TGTGCCAGCAGTTACCCTAGCGGGGGTTCCTACAATGAGCAGTTCTTC.

This clonotype appeared a few times. The rearrangement uses TRBV6-5 and TRBJ2-3; 9 bases match TRBD2. Trimming took 2 bases from V and 4 from J; bases not matched to a gene: 4. Germline-derived CDR1 and CDR2 are MNHEY and SVGAGI. The CDR3 is 15 amino acids. In DNA, the CDR3 is TGTGCCAGCAGTTACGGGCTAGCGGGATCAGATACGCAGTATTTT. Its protein is CASSYGLAGSDTQYF.

This clonotype was counted a few times. This sequence joins TRBV29-1 and TRBJ1-4, with no clear D. The ends were cut back, 5 bases at V and 2 bases at J, with 6 bases in the middle. This CDR3 contains 12 residues. Per the germline V gene, CDR1 is SQVTM and CDR2 is ANQGSEA. The CDR3, as DNA: TGCAGCGTTTTGGGGACTAATGAAAAACTGTTTTTT. Translating it yields CSVLGTNEKLFF.

In its sample, this clonotype was seen many times. This chain connects TRBV5-8 to TRBJ2-7; TRBD1 is a possible D gene (6 bases). The V gene's germline CDR1 is SGHTS and CDR2 YDEGEE. V was pared by 3 bases and J by 3 bases, with 10 bases between. The CDR3 totals 13 residues. The CDR3 reads CASSWDIDYEQYF. The CDR3 DNA follows: TGTGCCAGCAGCTGGGACATAGACTACGAGCAGTACTTC. Using reference TRBV5-8 and TRBJ2-7 for the parts outside the CDR3, the full variable domain is EAGVTQSPTHLIKTRGQQATLRCSPISGHTSVYWYQQALGLGLQFLLWYDEGEERNRGNFPPRFSGRQFPNYSSELNVNALELEDSALYLCASSWDIDYEQYFGPGTRLTVT.

V usage is TRBV4-3 and J usage is TRBJ2-3; D perhaps matches TRBD2 (5 bases). Trimming stripped 1 base from V and 2 bases from J, with 10 bases between. The CDR3 extends over 15 amino acids. Germline V lookup: CDR1 LGHNA, CDR2 YSLEER. This CDR3 is CASSQVSGNTDTQYF. CDR3 bases: TGCGCCAGCAGCCAAGTCTCGGGAAACACAGATACGCAGTATTTT.

Many counts were recorded for this clonotype. The genes are TRBV7-2 and TRBJ2-1, with D tentatively TRBD2 (6 bases). Trimming took 4 bases from V and 3 from J, leaving 16 bases between them. Germline loops: CDR1 SGHTA, CDR2 FQGNSA. This CDR3 spans 16 amino acids. The CDR3 DNA follows: TGTGCCAGCAGCTCTCTAGCGCCCCAGCGCTACAATGAGCAGTTCTTC. As protein: CASSSLAPQRYNEQFF.

This clonotype has ten or more counts. This chain links TRBV5-1 with TRBJ2-7; D perhaps matches TRBD1 (6 bases). This CDR3 contains 13 residues. The germline V and J ends were trimmed by 1 base and 4 bases, with 9 bases remaining between them. Per the germline V gene, CDR1 is SGHRS and CDR2 is YFSETQ. This CDR3 is CASSLQDRYEQYF. CDR3 sequence (DNA): TGCGCCAGCAGCTTGCAGGACAGATACGAGCAGTACTTC.

A few counts support this clonotype. This chain connects TRBV7-6 to TRBJ1-4; the D is unclear. V was pared by 2 bases and J by 0 bases, with 16 bases between. The CDR3 is 18 residues long. The V gene's germline CDR1 is SGHVS and CDR2 FNYEAQ. For the CDR3, the DNA is TGTGCCAGCAGCTTAAATACGCAAGGACGCACAACTAATGAAAAACTGTTTTTT. Translated: CASSLNTQGRTTNEKLFF.

This clonotype has only one observation. The chain uses TRBV3-1 and TRBJ2-1; D is possibly TRBD2 (6 bases). Trimming left V 4 bases short and J 6 bases short, with 10 bases between. The CDR3 is made up of 13 amino acids. Germline values: CDR1 LGHDT, CDR2 YNNKEL (reference sequence). The CDR3 nucleotides are TGTGCCAGCAGCCTCAAGGGAGGCAATGAGCAGTTCTTC. It encodes CASSLKGGNEQFF.

V and J are TRBV20-1 and TRBJ2-1, with 10 bases lining up with TRBD2. Germline V gene sequence: CDR1 DFQATT, CDR2 SNEGSKA (reference sequence). Trimming at V came to 5 bases and at J to 8 bases, leaving 9 bases not matched to a gene. The CDR3 totals 14 residues. CDR3 nucleotide sequence: TGCAGTGCTCTGAGGGCTAGCGGGAGCCATGAGCAGTTCTTC. It translates to CSALRASGSHEQFF.